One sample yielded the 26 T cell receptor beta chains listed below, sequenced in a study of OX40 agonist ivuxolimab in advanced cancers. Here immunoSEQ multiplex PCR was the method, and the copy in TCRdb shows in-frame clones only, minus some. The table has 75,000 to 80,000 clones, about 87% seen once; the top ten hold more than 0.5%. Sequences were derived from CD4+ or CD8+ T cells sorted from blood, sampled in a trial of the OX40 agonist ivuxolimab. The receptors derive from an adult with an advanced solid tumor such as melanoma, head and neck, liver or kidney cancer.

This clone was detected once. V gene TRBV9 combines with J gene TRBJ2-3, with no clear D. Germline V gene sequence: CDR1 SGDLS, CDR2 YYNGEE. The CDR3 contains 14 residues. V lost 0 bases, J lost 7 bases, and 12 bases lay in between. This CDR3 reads CASSVATTPNTQYF. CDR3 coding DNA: TGTGCCAGCAGCGTAGCTACAACCCCGAATACGCAGTATTTT. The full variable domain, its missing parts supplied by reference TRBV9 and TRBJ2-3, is DSGVTQTPKHLITATGQRVTLRCSPRSGDLSVYWYQQSLDQGLQFLIQYYNGEERAKGNILERFSAQQFPDLHSELNLSSLELGDSALYFCASSVATTPNTQYFGPGTRLTVL.

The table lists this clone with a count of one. CDR3 nucleotides: TGCGCCAGCAGCTTGATAGCAGTTCGGGACAGCGGAAACACCATATATTTT. This translates into CASSLIAVRDSGNTIYF. V gene TRBV5-1 combines with J gene TRBJ1-3; 7 bases map to TRBD1. The CDR3 loop spans 17 amino acids. In germline, CDR1 is SGHRS, CDR2 YFSETQ. Trimming took 1 base from V and 4 from J; bases not matched to a gene: 11.

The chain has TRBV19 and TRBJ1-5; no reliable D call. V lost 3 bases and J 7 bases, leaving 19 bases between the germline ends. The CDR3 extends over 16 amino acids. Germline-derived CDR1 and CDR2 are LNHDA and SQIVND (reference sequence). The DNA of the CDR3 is TGTGCCAGTAGTATCGGGTGGGCGCGGCCCGGCCAGCCCCAGCATTTT. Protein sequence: CASSIGWARPGQPQHF.

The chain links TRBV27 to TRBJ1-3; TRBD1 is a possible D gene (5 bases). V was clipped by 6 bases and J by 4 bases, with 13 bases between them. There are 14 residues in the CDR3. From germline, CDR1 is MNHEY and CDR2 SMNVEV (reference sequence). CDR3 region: CASRSMEGGNTIYF. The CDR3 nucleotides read TGTGCCAGCAGATCCATGGAGGGGGGAAACACCATATATTTT.

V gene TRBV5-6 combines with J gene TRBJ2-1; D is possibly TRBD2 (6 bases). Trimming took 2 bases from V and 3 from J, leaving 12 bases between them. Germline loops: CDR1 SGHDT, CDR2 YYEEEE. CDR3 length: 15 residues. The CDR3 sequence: CASSFIQGGYNEQFF. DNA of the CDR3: TGTGCCAGCAGCTTTATCCAGGGAGGCTACAATGAGCAGTTCTTC.

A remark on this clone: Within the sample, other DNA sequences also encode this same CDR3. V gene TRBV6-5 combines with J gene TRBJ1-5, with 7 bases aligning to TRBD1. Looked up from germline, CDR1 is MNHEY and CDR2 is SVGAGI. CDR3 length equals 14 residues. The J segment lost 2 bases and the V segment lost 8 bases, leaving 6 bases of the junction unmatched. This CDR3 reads CASSRQGGNQPQHF. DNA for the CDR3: TGTGCCAGCTCAAGACAGGGTGGCAATCAGCCCCAGCATTTT.

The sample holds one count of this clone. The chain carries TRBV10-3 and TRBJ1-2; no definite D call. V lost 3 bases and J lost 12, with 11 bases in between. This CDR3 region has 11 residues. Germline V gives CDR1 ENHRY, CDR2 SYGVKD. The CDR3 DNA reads TGTGCCATCAGTGATCTGCACCGAAACACCTTC. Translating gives CAISDLHRNTF.

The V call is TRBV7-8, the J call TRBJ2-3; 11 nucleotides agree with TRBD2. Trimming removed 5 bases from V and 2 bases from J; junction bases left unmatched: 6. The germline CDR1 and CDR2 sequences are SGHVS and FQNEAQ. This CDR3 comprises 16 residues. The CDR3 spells CASSILGLADTDTQYF. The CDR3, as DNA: TGTGCCAGCAGCATATTGGGACTAGCGGACACAGATACGCAGTATTTT.

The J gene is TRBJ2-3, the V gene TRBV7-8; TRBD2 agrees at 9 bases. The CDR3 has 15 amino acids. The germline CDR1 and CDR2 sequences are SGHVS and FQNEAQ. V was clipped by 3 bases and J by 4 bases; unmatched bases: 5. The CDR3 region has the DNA TGTGCCAGCAGCTTGCGGTTAGCGGGGGCAGATACGCAGTATTTT. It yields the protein CASSLRLAGADTQYF.

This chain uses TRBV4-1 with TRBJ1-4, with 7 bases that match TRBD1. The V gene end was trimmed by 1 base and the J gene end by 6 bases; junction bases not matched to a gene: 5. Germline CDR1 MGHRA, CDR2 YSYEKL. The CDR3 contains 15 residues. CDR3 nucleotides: TGCGCCAGCAGCCAAGCCGGGACAGATCATGAAAAACTGTTTTTT. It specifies CASSQAGTDHEKLFF.

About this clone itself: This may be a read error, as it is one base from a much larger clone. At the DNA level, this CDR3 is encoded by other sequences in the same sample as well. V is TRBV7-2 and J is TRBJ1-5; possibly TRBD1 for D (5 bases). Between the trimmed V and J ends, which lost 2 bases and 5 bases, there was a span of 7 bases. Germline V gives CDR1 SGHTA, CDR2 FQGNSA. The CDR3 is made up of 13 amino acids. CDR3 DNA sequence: TGTGCCAGCAGCTTACAGGGAGATCAGCCCCAGCATTTT. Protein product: CASSLQGDQPQHF.

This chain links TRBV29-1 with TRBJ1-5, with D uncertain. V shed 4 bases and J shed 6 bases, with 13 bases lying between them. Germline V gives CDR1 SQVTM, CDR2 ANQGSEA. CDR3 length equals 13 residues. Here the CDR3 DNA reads TGCAGCGTTGGTGGGCAGATTGGTCAGCCCCAGCATTTT. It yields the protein CSVGGQIGQPQHF.

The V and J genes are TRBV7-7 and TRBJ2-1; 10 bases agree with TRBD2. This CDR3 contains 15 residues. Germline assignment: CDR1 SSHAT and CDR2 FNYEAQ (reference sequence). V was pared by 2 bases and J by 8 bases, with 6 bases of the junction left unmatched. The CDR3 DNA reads TGTGCCAGCAGCTTACAAAGCGGGAGGGATTATGAGCAGTTCTTC. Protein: CASSLQSGRDYEQFF.

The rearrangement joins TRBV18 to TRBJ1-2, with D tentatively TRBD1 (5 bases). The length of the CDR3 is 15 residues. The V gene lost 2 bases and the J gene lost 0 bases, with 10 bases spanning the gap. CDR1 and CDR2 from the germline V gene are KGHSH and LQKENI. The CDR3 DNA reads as TGTGCCAGCTCACCAGCGGGACGAGCTAACTATGGCTACACCTTC. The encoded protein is CASSPAGRANYGYTF.

CDR3 nucleotides: TGTGCCAGCTCACCTGAACACCAGGGATCGGAGCACTATGGCTACACCTTC. As protein: CASSPEHQGSEHYGYTF. J is TRBJ1-2 and V is TRBV18, with a weak D call TRBD1 (5 bases). There are 17 residues in the CDR3. Germline values: CDR1 KGHSH, CDR2 LQKENI. Trimming took off 3 bases at V and 3 bases at J, with 20 bases between the two ends.

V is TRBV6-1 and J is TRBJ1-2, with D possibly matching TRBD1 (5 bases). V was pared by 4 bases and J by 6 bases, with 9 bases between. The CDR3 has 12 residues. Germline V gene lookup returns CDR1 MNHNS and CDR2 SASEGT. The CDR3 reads CASSGGPDGYTF. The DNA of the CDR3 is TGTGCCAGCAGTGGGGGACCCGATGGCTACACCTTC.

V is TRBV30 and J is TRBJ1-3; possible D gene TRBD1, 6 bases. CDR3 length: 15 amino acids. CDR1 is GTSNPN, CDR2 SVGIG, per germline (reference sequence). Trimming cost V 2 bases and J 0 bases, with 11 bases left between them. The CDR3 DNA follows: TGTGCCTGGAGTCACAGGGTAACCTCTGGAAACACCATATATTTT. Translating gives CAWSHRVTSGNTIYF.

CDR3 residues: CASSYSRESNQPQHF. The DNA for the CDR3 is TGTGCCAGCAGTTACTCCAGGGAGAGCAATCAGCCCCAGCATTTT. The chain joins TRBV6-5 to TRBJ1-5, with D perhaps TRBD1 (5 bases). CDR3 length: 15 residues. The germline V gene has CDR1 MNHEY and CDR2 SVGAGI. Trimming cost V 0 bases and J 1 base, with 7 bases left between them.

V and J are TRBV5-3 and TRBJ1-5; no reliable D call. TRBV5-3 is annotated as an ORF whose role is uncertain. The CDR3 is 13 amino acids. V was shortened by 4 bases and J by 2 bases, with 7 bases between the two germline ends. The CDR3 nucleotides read TGTGCCAGAAGCCGTAGGCGCAATCAGCCCCAGCATTTT. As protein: CARSRRRNQPQHF.

The CDR3 coding sequence is TGTGCCAGTAGTATGGGTGGACAGCCGAACACTGAAGCTTTCTTT. This encodes CASSMGGQPNTEAFF. This chain uses TRBV19 with TRBJ1-1, with a possible D match to TRBD1 (6 bases). The germline V gene has CDR1 LNHDA and CDR2 SQIVND (reference sequence). There are 15 residues in the CDR3. V was clipped by 3 bases and J by 1 base, with 12 bases between them.

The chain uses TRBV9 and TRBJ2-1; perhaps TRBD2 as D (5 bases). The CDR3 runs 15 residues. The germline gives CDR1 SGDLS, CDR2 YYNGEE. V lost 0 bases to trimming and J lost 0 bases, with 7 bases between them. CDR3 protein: CASSVGAGSYNEQFF. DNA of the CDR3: TGTGCCAGCAGCGTAGGGGCGGGCTCCTACAATGAGCAGTTCTTC.

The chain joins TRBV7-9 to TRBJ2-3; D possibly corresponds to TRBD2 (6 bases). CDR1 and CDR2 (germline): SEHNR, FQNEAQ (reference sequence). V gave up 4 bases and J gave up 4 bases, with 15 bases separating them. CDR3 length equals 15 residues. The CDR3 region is CASSSWREYPDTQYF. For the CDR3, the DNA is TGTGCCAGCAGCTCCTGGAGGGAGTACCCAGATACGCAGTATTTT. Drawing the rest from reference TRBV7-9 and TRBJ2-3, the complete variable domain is DTGVSQNPRHKITKRGQNVTFRCDPISEHNRLYWYRQTLGQGPEFLTYFQNEAQLEKSRLLSDRFSAERPKGSFSTLEIQRTEQGDSAMYLCASSSWREYPDTQYFGPGTRLTVL.

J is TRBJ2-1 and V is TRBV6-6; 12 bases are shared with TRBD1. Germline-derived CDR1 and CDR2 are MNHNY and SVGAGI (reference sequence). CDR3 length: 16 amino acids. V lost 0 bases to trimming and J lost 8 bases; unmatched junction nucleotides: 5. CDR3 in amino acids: CASSYSGTGGRDEQFF. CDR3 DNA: TGTGCCAGCAGTTACTCCGGGACAGGGGGCAGGGATGAGCAGTTCTTC.

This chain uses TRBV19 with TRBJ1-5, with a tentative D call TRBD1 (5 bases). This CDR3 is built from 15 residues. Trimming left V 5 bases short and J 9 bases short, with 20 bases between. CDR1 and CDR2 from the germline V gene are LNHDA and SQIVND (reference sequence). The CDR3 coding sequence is TGTGCCAGTAGTGGGACGGCAGCAAGTGTGTCGCCCCAGCATTTT. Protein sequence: CASSGTAASVSPQHF.

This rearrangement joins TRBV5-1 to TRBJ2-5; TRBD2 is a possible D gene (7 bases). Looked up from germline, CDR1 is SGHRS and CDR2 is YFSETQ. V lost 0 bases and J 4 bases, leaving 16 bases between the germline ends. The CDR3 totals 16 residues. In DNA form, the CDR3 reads TGCGCCAGCAGCTTGGAGGGGGGGCGCTCGCTAGAGACCCAGTACTTC. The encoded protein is CASSLEGGRSLETQYF. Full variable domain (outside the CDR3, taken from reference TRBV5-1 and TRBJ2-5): KAGVTQTPRYLIKTRGQQVTLSCSPISGHRSVSWYQQTPGQGLQFLFEYFSETQRNKGNFPGRFSGRQFSNSRSEMNVSTLELGDSALYLCASSLEGGRSLETQYFGPGTRLLVL.

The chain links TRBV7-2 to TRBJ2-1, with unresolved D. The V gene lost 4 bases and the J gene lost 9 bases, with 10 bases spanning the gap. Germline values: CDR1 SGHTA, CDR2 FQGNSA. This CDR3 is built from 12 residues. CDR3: CASSSYRGEQFF. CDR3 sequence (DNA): TGTGCCAGCAGCTCATACCGCGGTGAGCAGTTCTTC.